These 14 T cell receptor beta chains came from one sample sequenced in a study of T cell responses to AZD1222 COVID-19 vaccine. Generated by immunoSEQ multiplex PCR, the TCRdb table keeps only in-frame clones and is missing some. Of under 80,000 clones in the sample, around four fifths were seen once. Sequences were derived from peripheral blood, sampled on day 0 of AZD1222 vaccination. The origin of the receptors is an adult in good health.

CDR3 sequence (DNA): TGTGCCAGCGGCGTTGGGGGAGCGAAACTGTTTTTT. Encoded protein: CASGVGGAKLFF. This rearrangement joins TRBV28 to TRBJ1-4; possible D gene TRBD1, 5 bases. Germline CDR1 MDHEN, CDR2 SYDVKM. The CDR3 contains 12 residues. V lost 8 bases to trimming and J lost 11 bases, with 15 bases between them.

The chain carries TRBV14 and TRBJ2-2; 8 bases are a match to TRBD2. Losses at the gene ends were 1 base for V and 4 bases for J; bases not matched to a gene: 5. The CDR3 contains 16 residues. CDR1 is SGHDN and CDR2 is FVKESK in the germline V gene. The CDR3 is CASSQVAGGRTGELFF. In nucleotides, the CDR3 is TGTGCCAGCAGCCAAGTTGCGGGAGGTCGCACCGGGGAGCTGTTTTTT.

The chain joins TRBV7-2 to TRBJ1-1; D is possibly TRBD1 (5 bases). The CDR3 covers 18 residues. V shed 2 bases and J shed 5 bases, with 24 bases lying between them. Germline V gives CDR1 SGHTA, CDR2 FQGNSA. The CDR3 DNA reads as TGTGCCAGCAGCTTACGTGAGGCAGGGTTTATACCGGGGACTGAAGCTTTCTTT. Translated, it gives CASSLREAGFIPGTEAFF. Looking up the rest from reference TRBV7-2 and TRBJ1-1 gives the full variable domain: GAGVSQSPSNKVTEKGKDVELRCDPISGHTALYWYRQSLGQGLEFLIYFQGNSAPDKSGLPSDRFSAERTGGSVSTLTIQRTQQEDSAVYLCASSLREAGFIPGTEAFFGQGTRLTVV.

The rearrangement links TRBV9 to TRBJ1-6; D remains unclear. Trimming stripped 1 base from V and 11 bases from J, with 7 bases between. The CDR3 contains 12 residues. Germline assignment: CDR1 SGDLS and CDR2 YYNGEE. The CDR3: CASSVTFAPLHF. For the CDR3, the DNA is TGTGCCAGCAGCGTAACGTTTGCACCCCTCCACTTT. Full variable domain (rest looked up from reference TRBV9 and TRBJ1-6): DSGVTQTPKHLITATGQRVTLRCSPRSGDLSVYWYQQSLDQGLQFLIQYYNGEERAKGNILERFSAQQFPDLHSELNLSSLELGDSALYFCASSVTFAPLHFGNGTRLTVT.

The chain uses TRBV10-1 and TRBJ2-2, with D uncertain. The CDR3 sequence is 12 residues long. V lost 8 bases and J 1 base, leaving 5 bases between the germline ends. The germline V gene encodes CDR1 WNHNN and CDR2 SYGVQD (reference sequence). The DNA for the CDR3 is TGCGCCAGCCGAGAGAACACCGGGGAGCTGTTTTTT. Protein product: CASRENTGELFF.

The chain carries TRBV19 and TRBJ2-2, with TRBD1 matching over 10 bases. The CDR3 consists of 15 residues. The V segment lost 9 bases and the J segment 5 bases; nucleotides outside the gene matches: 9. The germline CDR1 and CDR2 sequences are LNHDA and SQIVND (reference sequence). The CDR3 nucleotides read TGTGCCAGCACCGGGACAGGGGTTCGTACCGGGGAGCTGTTTTTT. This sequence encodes CASTGTGVRTGELFF.

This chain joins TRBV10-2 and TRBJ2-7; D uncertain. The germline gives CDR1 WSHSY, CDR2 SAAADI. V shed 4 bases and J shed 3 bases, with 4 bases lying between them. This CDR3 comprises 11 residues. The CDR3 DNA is TGCGCCAGCAGTGCACTCTACGAGCAGTACTTC. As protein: CASSALYEQYF.

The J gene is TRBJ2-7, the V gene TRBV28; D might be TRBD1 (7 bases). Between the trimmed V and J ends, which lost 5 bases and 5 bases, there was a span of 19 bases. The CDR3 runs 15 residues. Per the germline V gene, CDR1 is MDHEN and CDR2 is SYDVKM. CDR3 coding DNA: TGTGCCAGCAGTCTAGGGGGCGCCCAGCGGGACGAGCAGTACTTC. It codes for CASSLGGAQRDEQYF.

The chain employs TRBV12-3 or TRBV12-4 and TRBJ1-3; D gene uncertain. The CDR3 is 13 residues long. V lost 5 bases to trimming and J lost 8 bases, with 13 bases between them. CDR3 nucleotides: TGTGCCAGCAGTCTCAAACCGCGGGACACCATATATTTT. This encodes CASSLKPRDTIYF.

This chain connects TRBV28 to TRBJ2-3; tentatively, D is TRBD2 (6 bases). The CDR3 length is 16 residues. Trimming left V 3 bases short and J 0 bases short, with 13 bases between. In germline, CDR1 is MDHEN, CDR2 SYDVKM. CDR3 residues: CASSLGAGISTDTQYF. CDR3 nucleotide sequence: TGTGCCAGCAGTTTGGGAGCGGGTATTAGCACAGATACGCAGTATTTT.

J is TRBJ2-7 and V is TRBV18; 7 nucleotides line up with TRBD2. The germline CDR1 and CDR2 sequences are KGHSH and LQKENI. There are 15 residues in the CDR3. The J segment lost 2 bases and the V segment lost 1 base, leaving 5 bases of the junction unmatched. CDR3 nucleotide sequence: TGTGCCAGCTCACCACGCAGCGGGGAAACCTACGAGCAGTACTTC. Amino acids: CASSPRSGETYEQYF.

The CDR3 DNA is TGTGCCAGTAGTATAGGTGGTCACCCGAACACTGAAGCTTTCTTT. As protein: CASSIGGHPNTEAFF. This chain joins TRBV19 and TRBJ1-1; D is undetermined. The germline gives CDR1 LNHDA, CDR2 SQIVND (reference sequence). The ends were cut back, 1 base at V and 1 base at J, with 10 bases in the middle. This CDR3 has 15 residues.

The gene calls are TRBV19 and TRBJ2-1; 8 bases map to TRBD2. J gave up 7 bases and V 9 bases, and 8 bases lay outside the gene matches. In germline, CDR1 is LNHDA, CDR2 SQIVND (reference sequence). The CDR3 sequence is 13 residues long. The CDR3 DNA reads TGTGCCAGCGGGACTAGTCCGCGAAATGAGCAGTTCTTC. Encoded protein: CASGTSPRNEQFF.

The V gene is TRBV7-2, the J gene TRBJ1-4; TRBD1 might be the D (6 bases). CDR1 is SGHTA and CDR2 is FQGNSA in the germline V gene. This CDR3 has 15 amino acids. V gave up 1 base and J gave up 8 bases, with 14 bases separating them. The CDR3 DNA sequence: TGTGCCAGCAGCTTAGTGTGGGGGCTGGGGGAAAAACTGTTTTTT. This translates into CASSLVWGLGEKLFF.